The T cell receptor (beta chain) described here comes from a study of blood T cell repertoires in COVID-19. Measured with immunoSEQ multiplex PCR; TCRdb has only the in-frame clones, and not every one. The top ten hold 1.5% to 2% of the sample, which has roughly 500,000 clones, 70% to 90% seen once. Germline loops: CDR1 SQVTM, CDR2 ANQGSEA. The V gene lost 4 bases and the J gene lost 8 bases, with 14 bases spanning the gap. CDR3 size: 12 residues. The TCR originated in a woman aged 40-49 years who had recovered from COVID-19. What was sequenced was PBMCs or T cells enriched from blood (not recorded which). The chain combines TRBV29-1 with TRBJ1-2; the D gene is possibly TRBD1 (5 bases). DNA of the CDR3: TGCAGCGTTGTTAAGGGGTCGGAAGGCTACACCTTC. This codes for CSVVKGSEGYTF.